This TCR beta chain was sequenced for a study of post-analysis software for immune sequencing data. Study-wide findings and caveats: Relative to controls, patients had five TRBV segments at higher frequency, with TRBV5-6, TRBV5-1 and TRBV20-1 among these. Clustering by F measure revealed strong co-clustering among samples prepared together in one batch.

With 6 bases clipped from V and 2 bases from J, the junction kept 16 bases outside the gene matches. The CDR3 contains 18 residues. Libraries were made from TCR beta cDNA, and they carried unique molecular identifiers. Hundreds of thousands of cDNA molecules came from approximately 1 to 10 million T cells. TCRdb re-called the PCR reads with MiXCR, one entry per CDR3 protein. This sample has 700,000 to 900,000 distinct CDR3 sequences, with around 45% found just once. A word on this clonotype: As yet, its antigen is unknown.

The genes are TRBV12-3 or TRBV12-4 and TRBJ2-5; 9 bases agree with TRBD2. Sequenced input: blood. The receptor comes from a girl aged 10 to 17 with multiple sclerosis. As DNA, the CDR3 is TGTGCCAGCAGGAGGTCGGGACTAGCCAATCCCAATCAAGAGACCCAGTACTTC. Amino acid sequence: CASRRSGLANPNQETQYF.